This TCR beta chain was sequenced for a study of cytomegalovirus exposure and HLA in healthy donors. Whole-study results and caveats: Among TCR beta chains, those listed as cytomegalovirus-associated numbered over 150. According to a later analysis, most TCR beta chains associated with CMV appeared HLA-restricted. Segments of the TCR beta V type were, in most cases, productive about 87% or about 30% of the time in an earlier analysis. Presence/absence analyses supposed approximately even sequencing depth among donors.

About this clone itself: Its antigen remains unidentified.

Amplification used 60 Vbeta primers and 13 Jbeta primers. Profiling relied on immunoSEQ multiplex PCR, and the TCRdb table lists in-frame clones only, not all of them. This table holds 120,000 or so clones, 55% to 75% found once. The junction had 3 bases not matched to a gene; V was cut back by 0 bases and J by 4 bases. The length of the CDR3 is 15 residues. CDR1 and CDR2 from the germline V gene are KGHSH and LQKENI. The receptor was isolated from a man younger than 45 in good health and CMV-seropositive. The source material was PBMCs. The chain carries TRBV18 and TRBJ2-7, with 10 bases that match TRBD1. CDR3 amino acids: CASSPPLGQGYEQYF. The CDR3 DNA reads TGTGCCAGCTCACCACCGCTGGGACAGGGGTACGAGCAGTACTTC.